This T cell receptor beta chain was captured by sequencing in a study of cytomegalovirus exposure and HLA in healthy donors. Clones were read by immunoSEQ multiplex PCR, and TCRdb kept only the in-frame ones, dropping some. The sample records around 130,000 clones, approximately 89% being singletons. Germline CDR1 is SGHVS and CDR2 is FQNEAQ. Trimming shortened V by 5 bases and J by 2 bases, and 16 bases separated the two germline ends. CDR3 size: 15 residues. V is TRBV7-8 and J is TRBJ2-7; tentative D call: TRBD1 (6 bases). Sequenced sample: PBMCs. This TCR was recovered from a man aged 30 to 45 in good health and CMV-seronegative. The CDR3 spells CASSPDPNRAYEQYF. The CDR3 DNA reads as TGTGCCAGCAGCCCAGACCCCAACAGGGCCTACGAGCAGTACTTC.